This entry features one T cell receptor (beta chain) sequence. Its cognate antigen is unknown. This sample is drawn from a study of cytomegalovirus exposure and HLA in healthy donors. General study findings and limits: Earlier results showed most TCR beta V segments being productive about 90% or about 30% of the time.

The primer mix had 60 Vbeta and 13 Jbeta primers. Generated by immunoSEQ multiplex PCR, the TCRdb table keeps only in-frame clones and is missing some. The sample records a few hundred thousand clones, almost 85% being singletons. This clonotype was sampled from a woman aged 35 to 49 in good health and CMV-seropositive. Material for sequencing was PBMCs.

CDR3 in DNA: TGTGCCATCAGCGGGACTAACTACAATGAGCAGTTCTTC. Translated, it gives CAISGTNYNEQFF. The rearrangement uses TRBV10-3 and TRBJ2-1; 7 nucleotides line up with TRBD2. The CDR3 length is 13 residues. V was pared by 6 bases and J by 3 bases, with 2 bases of the junction left unmatched. Germline V gene data show CDR1 as ENHRY and CDR2 as SYGVKD.